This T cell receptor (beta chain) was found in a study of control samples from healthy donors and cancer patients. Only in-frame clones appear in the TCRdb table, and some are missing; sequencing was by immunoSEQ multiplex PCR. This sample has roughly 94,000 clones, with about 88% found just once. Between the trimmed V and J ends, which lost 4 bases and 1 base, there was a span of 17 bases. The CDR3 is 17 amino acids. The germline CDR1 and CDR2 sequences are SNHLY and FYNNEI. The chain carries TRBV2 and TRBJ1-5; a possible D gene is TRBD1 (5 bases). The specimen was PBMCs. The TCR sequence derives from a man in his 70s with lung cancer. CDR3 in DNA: TGTGCCAGCAGTGTAGCAGGGAGGGCGCCGAGCAATCAGCCCCAGCATTTT. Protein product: CASSVAGRAPSNQPQHF.